This TCR beta chain derives from a study of regulatory T cells in long-lasting Graves disease (dated by TCRdb to 2020 to 2023). For the study in its entirety: Persistent Graves' disease meant more than 5 years of antithyroid drug treatment with TSH receptor autoantibodies that stayed positive. This study used TCR sequencing and RNA sequencing of peripheral blood to compare persistent Graves' disease patients against newly diagnosed Graves' disease patients. The study took place in China and was registered as a clinical trial. A total of approximately 35 samples underwent TCR sequencing: around 13 from persistent and around 20 from newly diagnosed Graves' disease patients. Persistent Graves' disease patients in the clinical cohort had taken antithyroid drugs for around 10 years on average. The paper's findings and limits, for the study overall: Because the primary lesion, thyroid tissue, could not be accessed, the study looked at peripheral blood alone. Compared with newly diagnosed patients, persistent Graves' disease patients had lower TCR Shannon entropy and fewer highly expanded clones, which suggests clonal expansion. More public clonotypes were shared among persistent patients (more than 2,500) than among newly diagnosed patients (roughly 1,000). Only the TCR beta chain was sequenced and analyzed. The authors acknowledged the small sample size as a limitation that may reduce accuracy. Preferential use of TRBV28, TRBJ1-2 and TRBJ2-5 was observed in persistent disease, whereas TRBV20-1 and TRBJ2-1 were favored in newly diagnosed disease.

This clonotype was seen repeatedly, ten times or more. There is no known antigen for this receptor. No qualities accompany the bases; no much larger clone lies one base away. Per the publication, the time point label means: persistent/refractory GD, antithyroid drugs over 5 years with positive TRAb. For both TCR sequencing and RNA sequencing, RNA was extracted from PBMCs using TRIzol. Graves' disease was diagnosed according to American Thyroid Association guidelines. Patients were recruited from an endocrinology department in Xi'an, China. Each patient gave roughly 10 milliliters of peripheral blood, collected in an EDTA anticoagulant tube. Ficoll Paque Plus density gradient separation was used to isolate PBMCs, and no additional T cell sorting was done. An Agilent 2100 Bioanalyzer and agarose gel were used to assess RNA quality, and a NanoDrop 2000 was used to measure RNA concentration. From the cysteine through the phenylalanine, the CDR3 covers 17 amino acids. Of all the DNA, just the CDR3 is kept, 51 bases in frame from base 1. V and J lose 3 bases and 0 bases, and a span of 12 bases separates them. The germline V gene supplies CDR1 MNHGY and CDR2 SVAAGI.

The library was obtained by multiplex PCR. This sample was sequenced with an Illumina HiSeq 4000. CDR3 regions were amplified by Arm-PCR with iRepertoire HTBI primers to construct TCR beta libraries. Gel purification was performed on PCR products prior to sequencing. Per the authors' processing: A total of 60 to 80 TRBV and some 15 TRBJ segments were identified across samples and were used for gene usage analysis of CDR3 amino acid clonotypes. COPE and FqMerger were used to merge the filtered high-quality paired reads into contigs. BLAST was used to align contigs to IMGT TRBV, TRBD and TRBJ reference genes, with CDR3 defined following IMGT. Clonotypes above 0.1% frequency were classified as highly expanded clones. Shannon entropy was used to measure repertoire diversity, and the Gini coefficient was used to measure V-J evenness. Public clonotypes were defined as clonotypes shared by more than one individual. TCRdb handled the public reads itself, with Q25 trimming in fastp and clone calling in MiXCR, and kept productive beta chains. Entries that share a CDR3 protein sequence are merged under the most common genes and DNA. The V and J calls reflect TCRdb's pipeline rather than the authors' work. This sample lists some 280,000 distinct CDR3 sequences; around 23% were detected once. The ten biggest clones cover around 50% of the sample.

The chain was built from TRBV6-9 and TRBJ1-6; TRBD1 is perhaps the D gene, given 6 matching bases. The source was peripheral blood mononuclear cells (PBMCs), collected when the disease was refractory, from a patient treated with antithyroid drugs. The clonotype comes from a female donor with Graves disease. The DNA reads as follows: TGTGCCAGCAGTTACGCTGACAGGAGCTCCTATAATTCACCCCTCCACTTT. The resulting protein is CASSYADRSSYNSPLHF.